Sequencing of this T cell receptor (beta chain) was carried out in a study of blood T cell repertoires in COVID-19. Study-wide context: Some COVID-19 samples were acute and others convalescent; all came from the United States, Italy and Spain. From T cells, B-cell-depleted T cells, or PBMCs came the material, which was cDNA or gDNA.

V lost 0 bases and J lost 5, with 14 bases in between. The CDR3 is 15 amino acids. Under the authors' procedure: Cell counts per sample came from amplifying reference gene primers. This table comes from immunoSEQ multiplex PCR, and its TCRdb copy is limited to in-frame clones, with some not included. That table is the source of V, J and clone size, and D and trimming were worked out from the DNA. The data show under 300,000 clones, approximately 80% seen once. This TCR was sampled from a woman in her forties who had recovered from COVID-19. The V and J genes are TRBV5-3 and TRBJ2-5; D is perhaps TRBD2 (6 bases). TRBV5-3 is noted as an ORF with a role that remains uncertain. The sequencing sample was made of peripheral blood. CDR3 sequence reads: CARSLAVVGGETQYF. DNA for the CDR3: TGTGCCAGAAGCTTGGCTGTAGTTGGGGGGGAGACCCAGTACTTC.